This TCR beta chain was sequenced for a study of T cells in Graves' hyperthyroidism and ophthalmopathy. Worth noting for this clonotype: Its antigen is unidentified.

What was amplified from RNA transcripts were TCR beta CDR3 regions. A first-round RT-PCR of the TCR CDR3 used the HTBI primer set. One entry per CDR3 protein results from TCRdb running MiXCR on the multiplex PCR reads. The sample shows about 720,000 distinct CDR3 sequences, 15% to 20% of them seen only once. This CDR3 spans 15 amino acids. V was pared by 9 bases and J by 10 bases, with 24 bases between. Germline V gene lookup returns CDR1 KGHDR and CDR2 SFDVKD. Hyperthyroidism had been newly diagnosed in patients aged 18 to 65, and its duration was under 2 months. The diagnoses drew upon clinical symptoms, serum thyroxine and TRAb, thyroid ultrasound and orbital computed tomography. Findings of the study overall: Expanded thyroid clonotypes (above 0.001) were mostly also found in blood. A median about 7 months before onset, the model predicted ophthalmopathy.

This TCR derives from a man younger than 35 with Graves' hyperthyroidism. Sample: blood. V gene TRBV24-1 combines with J gene TRBJ2-1, with D maybe TRBD2 (6 bases). The CDR3, as DNA: TGTGCCACCGATGGGGGGACCTCCCCTCCGGCAGAGCAGTTCTTC. Protein product: CATDGGTSPPAEQFF.